The present T cell receptor beta chain was sequenced within a study of cytomegalovirus exposure and HLA in healthy donors. As for this clone: Antigen: not known. A junction end diverges from the germline sequence, so it may reflect a read error.

PCR was performed using 60 Vbeta and 13 Jbeta primers. The repertoire was sequenced with immunoSEQ multiplex PCR; TCRdb's copy has only in-frame clones and lacks some. The data show 150,000 to 200,000 clones, with roughly 86% seen just once and roughly 1.8% held by the top ten. CDR3 length: 13 amino acids. CDR1 and CDR2 (germline): SEHNR, FQNEAQ (reference sequence). Study-level points and caveats: The only immune exposure information that was available was CMV serostatus. The authors later found HLA-associated TCR beta chains more clonally expanded than equally common others. In a later analysis, specific HLA alleles were associated with 15,000 to 20,000 TCR beta sequences at a 0.05 false discovery rate.

The gene calls are TRBV7-9 and TRBJ1-1; D call uncertain. The sequence was collected from a woman between 18 and 29 years old in good health and CMV-seronegative. Sequences were obtained from PBMCs. In DNA, the CDR3 is TGTGCCAGCAGCTTAGATCGGGTCACTGAAGCTTCCTTT. This gives the protein CASSLDRVTEASF.